Listed below are T cell receptor beta chains from one sample, sequenced in a study of CD8 T cells in Susac syndrome. TCRdb itself ran the immunoSEQ multiplex PCR reads through MiXCR, one entry per CDR3 protein. The table shows under 250,000 distinct CDR3 sequences, with about 93% occurring only once. The sample was CD4+ T cells from PBMCs. These receptors all stem from a human donor with multiple sclerosis. The CDR3 runs from the conserved cysteine through the conserved F or W. D genes are given only for firm matches. A row's size may be missing; if present it is once, few, many or a size class.

>TRBV15|.|TRBJ2-4|.
CATGVPGVNIQYF
TGTGCCACCGGGGTTCCAGGGGTAAACATTCAGTACTTC
>TRBV29-1|TRBD1|TRBJ2-1|.
CSVAGTGTGVIYEQFF
TGCAGCGTTGCTGGGACCGGGACAGGGGTGATATATGAGCAGTTCTTC
>TRBV20-1|TRBD1|TRBJ2-1|.
CSAIRGNEQFF
TGCAGTGCTATCAGGGGGAATGAGCAGTTCTTC
>TRBV27|TRBD1|TRBJ2-7|.
CASSLGGQGVSYEQYF
TGTGCCAGCAGTTTAGGGGGACAGGGGGTGTCCTACGAGCAGTACTTC
>TRBV3-1|.|TRBJ2-5|.
CASSQGADPLTQYF
TGTGCCAGCAGCCAAGGGGCTGACCCCCTGACCCAGTACTTC
>TRBV3-1|.|TRBJ1-2|.
CASSQDWGGKGYTF
TGTGCCAGCAGCCAAGATTGGGGGGGGAAAGGCTACACCTTC
>TRBV11-2|.|TRBJ2-3|.
CASSPRLLADTQYF
TGTGCCAGCAGCCCTAGACTTCTCGCAGATACGCAGTATTTT
>TRBV7-9|.|TRBJ1-2|once
CASTQGSSLGPGYTF
TGTGCCAGCACTCAGGGAAGCTCCCTCGGCCCGGGCTACACCTTC
>TRBV27|TRBD1|TRBJ1-5|.
CASSLGQGYVSNQPQHF
TGTGCCAGCAGTTTGGGACAGGGCTACGTCAGCAATCAGCCCCAGCATTTT
>TRBV11-1|.|TRBJ1-1|.
CASQLVGGNTEAFF
TGTGCCTCTCAGCTGGTGGGTGGGAACACTGAAGCTTTCTTT
>TRBV20-1|TRBD1|TRBJ1-3|.
CSARTGAPGNTIYF
TGCAGTGCTAGGACAGGGGCACCGGGAAACACCATATATTTT
>TRBV9|.|TRBJ2-2|.
CASSVTDGANTGELFF
TGTGCCAGCAGCGTAACGGACGGAGCGAACACCGGGGAGCTGTTTTTT
>TRBV4-2|TRBD2|TRBJ2-5|.
CASSQAIGSSGAQETQYF
TGTGCCAGCAGCCAGGCCATTGGGTCTAGCGGGGCCCAAGAGACCCAGTACTTC
>TRBV3-1|.|TRBJ2-3|.
CASSQGGPSTQYF
TGTGCCAGCAGCCAAGGCGGCCCCTCTACGCAGTATTTT
>TRBV9|.|TRBJ1-1|.
CASSLQTGTEAFF
TGTGCCAGCAGCCTACAGACAGGCACTGAAGCTTTCTTT
>TRBV11-3|TRBD1|TRBJ2-4|few
CASSFSAFRGRAKNIQYF
TGTGCCAGCAGTTTCAGTGCGTTCAGGGGGCGAGCCAAAAACATTCAGTACTTC